Reported below is one T cell receptor (beta chain). The sample holds a few counts of this clone. Its antigen has not been determined. Base-call qualities are not available, and no considerably larger clone is one nucleotide away. The T-cell fraction in tumor and uninvolved lung tissue was provided by TCR sequencing with the immunoSEQ assay. In the original analysis: For survival analysis, patients were divided into high (upper tertile) and low (lower two tertiles) T-cell fraction groups, which were compared by log-rank test. A signed-rank test was used to check for differences in T-cell fraction between paired tumor and uninvolved lung. TCRdb stores this immuneACCESS table with in-frame sequences only. Part of the clones is absent; in the studies checked, under half of the shortfall reflects unresolved V genes, and no reason is known for the rest. Clone size and V and J calls were adopted from that table, with D and trimming inferred from the DNA. For this sample the table gives about 12,000 clones, of which 86% were detected only once. The ten most abundant clones make up approximately 9.3% of the sample.

ICON enrollment began in 2016, and the last patient was enrolled in late 2018. Fresh tumor and matched uninvolved tissue for in-depth immune analyses, including TCR sequencing, were collected from a subcohort of around 80 patients. No cell sorting was done, and TCR sequencing was instead run on DNA isolated from bulk tissue. Taken from cysteine to phenylalanine, the CDR3 has 14 residues. Only the CDR3 portion is preserved as DNA: 42 bases, with reading frame beginning at the first base. Looking up the germline V gene (reference sequence) yields CDR1 SEHNR and CDR2 FQNEAQ. Relative to germline, V is 4 bases shorter and J is 5 bases shorter, with 13 bases between their ends. The data are from a study of tumor-infiltrating lymphocytes in localized non-small cell lung cancer (dated by TCRdb to 2020 to 2023). About the investigation overall: The cohort included patients whose samples were collected after neoadjuvant chemotherapy, as well as both smokers and never-smokers and several histologies. From each patient came resected tumor tissue plus uninvolved lung tissue from that same patient, and the uninvolved lung tissue was described as non-adjacent to the tumor. Flow cytometry, multiplex immunofluorescence, RNA-seq, exome sequencing and proteomics were applied to the same patients as TCR sequencing, which was one of several integrated assays. A total of fewer than 60 patients were included in the paired tumor versus uninvolved lung comparison of immunoSEQ T-cell fraction. The overall ICON cohort comprised 150 surgical patients with localized non-small cell lung cancer whose tumors were resected. Points the paper makes about the study in general: Assay coverage differed among patients according to how much tissue was available, so only a subset of the cohort had TCR sequencing. No difference in TCR-derived T-cell fraction was observed between the flow cytometry-defined immunotypes IM1 (good prognosis) and IM2 (poor prognosis). Tumor T-cell fraction from TCR sequencing was not associated with recurrence-free survival (p = 0.61). Because different pieces of the same tissue were used for different assays, technical variation could not be separated from intratumor heterogeneity. TCRbeta sequencing supported higher T cell infiltration in tumors than in uninvolved lung tissue, consistent with immunofluorescence CD3 counts.

Material: lung tumor tissue. Here the chain combines TRBV7-9 and TRBJ2-3, and TRBD1 may be the D gene, going by 5 matching bases. This clonotype originated in a human donor with non-small cell lung cancer. Here is the DNA: TGTGCCAGCAGCTCTGGACAACCGGGAGATACGCAGTATTTT. It translates to CASSSGQPGDTQYF.